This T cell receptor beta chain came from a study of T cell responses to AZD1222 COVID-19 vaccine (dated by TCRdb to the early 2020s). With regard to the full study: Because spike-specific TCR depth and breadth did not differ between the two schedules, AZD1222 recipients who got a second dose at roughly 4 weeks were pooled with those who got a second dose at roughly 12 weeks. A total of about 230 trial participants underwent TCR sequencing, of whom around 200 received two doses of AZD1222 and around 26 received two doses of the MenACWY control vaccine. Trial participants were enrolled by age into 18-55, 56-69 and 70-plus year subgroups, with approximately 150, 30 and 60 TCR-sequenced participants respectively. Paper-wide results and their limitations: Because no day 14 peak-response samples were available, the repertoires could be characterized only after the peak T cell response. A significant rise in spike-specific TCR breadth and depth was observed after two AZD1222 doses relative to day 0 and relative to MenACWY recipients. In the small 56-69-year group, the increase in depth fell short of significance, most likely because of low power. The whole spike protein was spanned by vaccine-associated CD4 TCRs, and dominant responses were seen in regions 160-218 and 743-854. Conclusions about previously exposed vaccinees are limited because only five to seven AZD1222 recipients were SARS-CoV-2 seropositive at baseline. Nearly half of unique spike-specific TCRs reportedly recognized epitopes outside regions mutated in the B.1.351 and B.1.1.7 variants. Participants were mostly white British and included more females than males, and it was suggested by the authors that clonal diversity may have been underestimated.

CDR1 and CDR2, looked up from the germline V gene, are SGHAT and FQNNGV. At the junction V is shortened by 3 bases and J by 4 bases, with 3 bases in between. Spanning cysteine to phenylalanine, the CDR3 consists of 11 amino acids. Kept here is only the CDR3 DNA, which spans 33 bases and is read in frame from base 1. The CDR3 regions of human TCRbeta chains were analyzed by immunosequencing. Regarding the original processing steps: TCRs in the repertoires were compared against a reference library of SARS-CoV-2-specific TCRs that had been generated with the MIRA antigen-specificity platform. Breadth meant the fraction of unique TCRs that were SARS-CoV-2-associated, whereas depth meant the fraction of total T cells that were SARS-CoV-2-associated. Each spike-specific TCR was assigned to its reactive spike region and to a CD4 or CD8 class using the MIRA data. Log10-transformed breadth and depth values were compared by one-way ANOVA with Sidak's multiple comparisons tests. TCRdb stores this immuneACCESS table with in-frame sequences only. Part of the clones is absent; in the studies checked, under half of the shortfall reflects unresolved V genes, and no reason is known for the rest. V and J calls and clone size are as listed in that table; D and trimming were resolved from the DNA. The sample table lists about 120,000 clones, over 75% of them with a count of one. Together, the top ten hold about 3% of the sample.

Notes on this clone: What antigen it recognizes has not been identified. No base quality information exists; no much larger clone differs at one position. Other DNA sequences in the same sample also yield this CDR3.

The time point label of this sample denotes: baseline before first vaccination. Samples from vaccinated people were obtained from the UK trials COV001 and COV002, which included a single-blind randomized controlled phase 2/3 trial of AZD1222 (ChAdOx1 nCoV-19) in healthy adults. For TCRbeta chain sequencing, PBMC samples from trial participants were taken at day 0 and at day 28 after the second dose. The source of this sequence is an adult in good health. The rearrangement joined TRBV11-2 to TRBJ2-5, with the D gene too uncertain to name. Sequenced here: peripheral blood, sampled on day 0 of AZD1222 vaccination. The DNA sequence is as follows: TGTGCCAGCAGCTTGGGAGAGACCCAGTACTTC. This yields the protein CASSLGETQYF.